What follows are 23 T cell receptor beta chains derived from one specimen sequenced in a study of cytomegalovirus exposure and HLA in healthy donors. Primers included in the PCR were 60 Vbeta and 13 Jbeta primers. Profiled with immunoSEQ multiplex PCR; TCRdb holds only in-frame clones, not every one. The table shows around 150,000 clones, with almost 80% occurring only once. The sequenced sample was PBMCs. The origin of the receptors is a woman aged 45-60 years in good health and CMV-seropositive.

This sequence joins TRBV29-1 and TRBJ2-6; perhaps TRBD1 as D (5 bases). Germline CDR1 is SQVTM and CDR2 is ANQGSEA. The CDR3 has 13 residues. V was clipped by 7 bases and J by 3 bases, with 10 bases between them. For the CDR3, the DNA is TGCAGCGCCAGGACATTTGGGGCCAACGTCCTGACTTTC. Protein: CSARTFGANVLTF.

The V call is TRBV6-1, the J call TRBJ1-5; D ambiguous. V lost 5 bases and J 2 bases, leaving 10 bases between the germline ends. The germline CDR1 and CDR2 sequences are MNHNS and SASEGT. The CDR3 is 14 residues long. The DNA of the CDR3 is TGTGCCAGCAGTTTCCCTGAGGGCAATCAGCCCCAGCATTTT. The encoded protein is CASSFPEGNQPQHF.

The CDR3 reads CASSPEHRQGAHEQYF. CDR3 sequence (DNA): TGTGCCAGCAGTCCCGAGCACAGACAGGGAGCCCACGAGCAGTACTTC. The rearrangement joins TRBV27 to TRBJ2-7; 7 nucleotides line up with TRBD1. After removal of 5 bases from V and 5 bases from J, the junction contained 15 bases not matched to a gene. The CDR3 consists of 16 residues. Germline V lookup: CDR1 MNHEY, CDR2 SMNVEV (reference sequence).

This clone has only one observation. This chain uses TRBV5-4 with TRBJ2-7; D gene ambiguous. The CDR3 length is 14 residues. V was trimmed by 3 bases and J by 9 bases, leaving 19 bases between them. Germline CDR1 is SGHNT and CDR2 is YYREEE (reference sequence). The CDR3 protein is CASSSANSIGSQYF. In DNA, the CDR3 is TGTGCCAGCAGCTCGGCCAACAGCATTGGTTCGCAGTACTTC. The entire variable domain, with the rest obtained from reference TRBV5-4 and TRBJ2-7, is as follows: ETGVTQSPTHLIKTRGQQVTLRCSSQSGHNTVSWYQQALGQGPQFIFQYYREEENGRGNFPPRFSGLQFPNYSSELNVNALELDDSALYLCASSSANSIGSQYFGPGTRLTVT.

The chain recombines TRBV30 with TRBJ2-7; TRBD1 matches at 7 bases. This CDR3 is built from 12 residues. V lost 7 bases, J lost 4 bases, and 7 bases stayed unmatched. Germline values: CDR1 GTSNPN, CDR2 SVGIG (reference sequence). DNA for the CDR3: TGTGCCTTGGGGGACAGCTCATACGAGCAGTACTTC. It specifies CALGDSSYEQYF.

The chain links TRBV6-6 to TRBJ1-5, with a possible D match to TRBD1 (6 bases). Trimming left V 3 bases short and J 6 bases short, with 18 bases between. Germline V gives CDR1 MNHNY, CDR2 SVGAGI (reference sequence). The CDR3 contains 16 residues. The CDR3 DNA sequence: TGTGCCAGCAGTTATCTCGCAGGGGTAGACGTTCAGCCCCAGCATTTT. It is translated as CASSYLAGVDVQPQHF.

The chain is built from TRBV9 and TRBJ1-1; a weak D match, TRBD1 (5 bases). The CDR3 extends over 13 amino acids. Trimming cost V 8 bases and J 3 bases, with 14 bases left between them. Germline lookup yields CDR1 SGDLS and CDR2 YYNGEE. CDR3 residues: CASNRGGDTEAFF. Written as DNA, the CDR3 is TGTGCCAGTAACCGGGGAGGGGACACTGAAGCTTTCTTT.

The chain joins TRBV4-1 to TRBJ1-2; possibly TRBD1 for D (6 bases). From germline, CDR1 is MGHRA and CDR2 YSYEKL. Trimming left V 2 bases short and J 1 base short, with 14 bases between. CDR3 size: 16 residues. The CDR3 DNA reads as TGCGCCAGCAGCCAAAGAGAGGGCAGGGGTAACTATGGCTACACCTTC. This encodes CASSQREGRGNYGYTF.

This clone was picked up a small number of times. The J gene is TRBJ2-7, the V gene TRBV9, with 9 bases identical to TRBD2. CDR1 is SGDLS and CDR2 is YYNGEE in the germline V gene. The ends lost 4 bases at V and 2 bases at J; junction bases unmatched: 4. CDR3 length: 14 residues. The CDR3 DNA is TGTGCCAGCAGCATAGCGGGAGAAGCCTACGAGCAGTACTTC. It yields the protein CASSIAGEAYEQYF. The whole variable domain, filled in from reference TRBV9 and TRBJ2-7, reads DSGVTQTPKHLITATGQRVTLRCSPRSGDLSVYWYQQSLDQGLQFLIQYYNGEERAKGNILERFSAQQFPDLHSELNLSSLELGDSALYFCASSIAGEAYEQYFGPGTRLTVT.

This chain joins TRBV4-1 and TRBJ1-2; 8 bases fit TRBD1. The V gene's germline CDR1 is MGHRA and CDR2 YSYEKL. The CDR3 totals 13 residues. Unmatched junction bases numbered 3, after V lost 3 bases and J lost 6 bases. CDR3 DNA: TGCGCCAGCAGCCAGGCACAGGGGGATGGCTACACCTTC. Translation: CASSQAQGDGYTF.

This chain uses TRBV7-9 with TRBJ2-5, with D maybe TRBD2 (6 bases). Looked up from germline, CDR1 is SEHNR and CDR2 is FQNEAQ (reference sequence). The V gene lost 0 bases and the J gene lost 0 bases, with 17 bases spanning the gap. This CDR3 contains 18 residues. The CDR3 spells CASSLALTGTSYQETQYF. Written as DNA, the CDR3 is TGTGCCAGCAGCTTAGCGCTAACTGGGACTTCGTACCAAGAGACCCAGTACTTC.

The count of this clone is one. The V gene is TRBV5-4, the J gene TRBJ2-3; D gene uncertain. V was cut by 2 bases and J by 6 bases, with 7 bases left in between. Per the germline V gene, CDR1 is SGHNT and CDR2 is YYREEE (reference sequence). This CDR3 contains 12 residues. This chain's CDR3 is CASSFGLDTQYF. CDR3 in DNA: TGTGCCAGCAGCTTTGGCTTGGATACGCAGTATTTT. The whole variable domain, remainder taken from reference TRBV5-4 and TRBJ2-3, is ETGVTQSPTHLIKTRGQQVTLRCSSQSGHNTVSWYQQALGQGPQFIFQYYREEENGRGNFPPRFSGLQFPNYSSELNVNALELDDSALYLCASSFGLDTQYFGPGTRLTVL.

The chain carries TRBV7-9 and TRBJ2-2, with 8 bases lining up with TRBD2. The CDR3 has 17 residues. Trimming cost V 5 bases and J 6 bases; bases outside gene matches: 14. Germline CDR1 is SEHNR and CDR2 is FQNEAQ (reference sequence). The CDR3 region has the DNA TGTGCCAGCAGCGCTGGACTAAGCGGGAGTACGGCCGGGGAGCTGTTTTTT. This encodes CASSAGLSGSTAGELFF.

In DNA form, the CDR3 reads TGTGCCAGCAGCTTAGATTATGTGAACACTGAAGCTTTCTTT. It yields the protein CASSLDYVNTEAFF. The genes are TRBV7-6 and TRBJ1-1; D ambiguous. CDR1 is SGHVS, CDR2 FNYEAQ, per germline. The CDR3 loop spans 14 amino acids. V lost 1 base, J lost 0 bases, and 6 bases lay in between.

The rearrangement uses TRBV6-5 and TRBJ1-6; 7 nucleotides match TRBD1. The V gene's germline CDR1 is MNHEY and CDR2 SVGAGI. The CDR3 contains 14 residues. The ends lost 6 bases at V and 6 bases at J; junction bases unmatched: 5. The CDR3 protein is CASRKTGRNSPLHF. The CDR3 nucleotides are TGTGCCAGCAGGAAGACAGGGCGTAATTCACCCCTCCACTTT.

This clone was seen more than once but under ten times. This chain connects TRBV28 to TRBJ1-5; no clear D. V was trimmed by 2 bases and J by 0 bases, leaving 11 bases between them. Germline lookup yields CDR1 MDHEN and CDR2 SYDVKM. This CDR3 is built from 16 residues. CDR3 DNA: TGTGCCAGCAGTTTACTTGGCAGATATAGCAATCAGCCCCAGCATTTT. This codes for CASSLLGRYSNQPQHF.

The rearrangement joins TRBV2 to TRBJ1-1, with TRBD1 identical over 8 bases. CDR3 length equals 22 residues. Germline V gives CDR1 SNHLY, CDR2 FYNNEI. Losses at the gene ends were 1 base for V and 0 bases for J; bases not matched to a gene: 22. This CDR3 is CASSEGTGSLEGWKAMNTEAFF. The CDR3 coding sequence is TGTGCCAGCAGTGAAGGGACAGGGTCGTTAGAGGGATGGAAGGCCATGAACACTGAAGCTTTCTTT.

The chain is built from TRBV18 and TRBJ2-5; 10 positions match TRBD2. The CDR3 spans 14 residues. Unmatched junction bases numbered 2, after V lost 3 bases and J lost 4 bases. Germline CDR1 and CDR2: KGHSH and LQKENI. The CDR3 reads CASSPASGGETQYF. The CDR3 DNA sequence: TGTGCCAGCTCACCGGCTAGCGGGGGAGAGACCCAGTACTTC.

This clone was observed a handful of times. J is TRBJ2-4 and V is TRBV6-1; D may be TRBD2 (5 bases). The germline V gene has CDR1 MNHNS and CDR2 SASEGT. The CDR3 consists of 13 residues. The CDR3 here is CSLERDTKNIQYF. The CDR3 region has the DNA TGTTCTCTAGAGAGGGATACCAAAAACATTCAGTACTTC.

The chain carries TRBV11-2 and TRBJ1-1; 10 positions match TRBD1. Germline V lookup: CDR1 SGHAT, CDR2 FQNNGV. Losses at the gene ends were 0 bases for V and 1 base for J; bases not matched to a gene: 8. The CDR3 runs 18 residues. This CDR3 reads CASSLEPDRGPTNTEAFF. The CDR3 region has the DNA TGTGCCAGCAGCTTAGAGCCCGACAGGGGGCCAACGAACACTGAAGCTTTCTTT.

The genes are TRBV7-2 and TRBJ1-1; 7 bases fit TRBD1. Trimming removed 5 bases from V and 5 bases from J; junction bases left unmatched: 8. CDR3 length: 14 residues. Germline lookup yields CDR1 SGHTA and CDR2 FQGNSA. This CDR3 reads CASSTRRGSTEAFF. The CDR3 DNA is TGTGCCAGCAGCACCCGCAGGGGGAGTACTGAAGCTTTCTTT.

A few counts support this clone. The V gene is TRBV6-1, the J gene TRBJ1-1, with D possibly TRBD1 on 5 matching bases. Trimming removed 2 bases at V and 0 bases at J, with 10 bases between. The CDR3 loop spans 15 amino acids. Germline V CDR1 and CDR2: MNHNS, SASEGT. The DNA of the CDR3 is TGTGCCAGCAGTGAAATTCCAGGGATGAACACTGAAGCTTTCTTT. Protein product: CASSEIPGMNTEAFF.

V is TRBV6-5 and J is TRBJ1-1, with D unresolved. Germline loops: CDR1 MNHEY, CDR2 SVGAGI. This CDR3 has 14 amino acids. Trimming took off 4 bases at V and 5 bases at J, with 14 bases between the two ends. CDR3: CASSSPGAATEAFF. The CDR3 DNA is TGTGCCAGCAGTTCGCCGGGTGCGGCGACTGAAGCTTTCTTT.